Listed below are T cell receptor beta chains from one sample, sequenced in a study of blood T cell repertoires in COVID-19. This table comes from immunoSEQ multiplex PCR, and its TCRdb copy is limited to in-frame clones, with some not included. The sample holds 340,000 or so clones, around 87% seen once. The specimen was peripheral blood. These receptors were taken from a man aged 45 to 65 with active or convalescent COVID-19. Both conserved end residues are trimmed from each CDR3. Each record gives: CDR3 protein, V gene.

CDR3aa: AWGDNQETQY
v_gene: TRBV30

CDR3aa: AWSVSHSNEKLF
v_gene: TRBV30

CDR3aa: ASSIGAGREAF
v_gene: TRBV19

CDR3aa: ASSTGLGYEQY
v_gene: TRBV12-3/TRBV12-4

CDR3aa: ASSSPEIGNEKLF
v_gene: TRBV7-9

CDR3aa: ASRKPGIGELF
v_gene: TRBV6-5

CDR3aa: ASRGGAGEQF
v_gene: TRBV6-5

CDR3aa: APREYTGGANYGYT
v_gene: TRBV11-3

CDR3aa: ASSAGTSGGPTYEQY
v_gene: TRBV18

CDR3aa: SAHPRGDTEAF
v_gene: TRBV29-1

CDR3aa: SASVEEGTPNQPQH
v_gene: TRBV20-1

CDR3aa: ASSLGWDRDSNQPQH
v_gene: TRBV7-6

CDR3aa: ATMIAGTDTQY
v_gene: TRBV18

CDR3aa: ASSQEGGSGNTIY
v_gene: TRBV3-1/TRBV3-2

CDR3aa: ASSLEGYRGNTIY
v_gene: TRBV5-4

CDR3aa: ASSRGAGTGELF
v_gene: TRBV5-1

CDR3aa: AWRSGLTSGNTIY
v_gene: TRBV30

CDR3aa: ASSHPGQGSTDTQY
v_gene: TRBV5-4

CDR3aa: ASSLTLTDTEAF
v_gene: TRBV7-2

CDR3aa: ASRAQGSSYEQY
v_gene: TRBV4-2

CDR3aa: ASSLSGGHGYT
v_gene: TRBV11-2

CDR3aa: ASSVAVLAGTGELF
v_gene: TRBV9

CDR3aa: ASSLGSDSPLH
v_gene: TRBV12-3/TRBV12-4

CDR3aa: ASSSDRGRTYGYT
v_gene: TRBV19

CDR3aa: ASSVRPLAGIGDEQF
v_gene: TRBV9

CDR3aa: ASSQDLSEAF
v_gene: TRBV3-1/TRBV3-2

CDR3aa: ATSGTSGSSYNEQF
v_gene: TRBV24-1

CDR3aa: ASSHGGSKNIQY
v_gene: TRBV7-2

CDR3aa: ASSQDRLAGGLTYEQY
v_gene: TRBV4-3

CDR3aa: ASSSDQLAGGSGELF
v_gene: TRBV28

CDR3aa: AWSDPRAYEQY
v_gene: TRBV30

CDR3aa: ATSEAGGADTQY
v_gene: TRBV24-1